This TCR beta chain was observed in a study of blood T cell repertoires in COVID-19. TCRdb's copy holds only in-frame clones and misses some; the assay was immunoSEQ multiplex PCR. The repertoire holds about 150,000 clones, with about 87% as singletons. The V end lost 5 bases, the J end lost 2 bases, and 9 bases lay between the germline ends. This CDR3 comprises 13 residues. Looked up from germline, CDR1 is SGHNT and CDR2 is YENEEA. This sequence was found in a middle-aged man who had recovered from COVID-19. V is TRBV11-3 and J is TRBJ1-2; D is possibly TRBD1 (6 bases). The sequenced material came from peripheral blood. CDR3 loop: CASSTQGNYGYTF. CDR3 bases: TGTGCCAGCAGCACGCAGGGGAACTATGGCTACACCTTC.